This T cell receptor (beta chain) came from a study of OX40 agonist ivuxolimab in advanced cancers. Study-wide results and caveats: On average, a greater number of expanded clones characterised CD8+ T cells relative to CD4+.

For this clone: Its target is not known.

V was trimmed by 6 bases and J by 10 bases, leaving 13 bases between them. Germline V CDR1 and CDR2: LNHDA, SQIVND (reference sequence). CDR3 length: 12 residues. Assay used: immunoSEQ multiplex PCR; TCRdb lists only in-frame clones, some missing. Altogether around 66,000 clones are present, roughly 80% being singletons, with the ten largest covering approximately 6.8%. The V and J genes are TRBV19 and TRBJ2-1; D is perhaps TRBD1 or TRBD2 (5 bases each). This clonotype originated in an adult with an advanced solid tumor such as melanoma, head and neck, liver or kidney cancer. The sample in question was CD4+ or CD8+ T cells sorted from blood, obtained in a trial of the OX40 agonist ivuxolimab. This CDR3 reads CASSPGPKEQFF. In nucleotides, the CDR3 is TGTGCCAGTAGCCCGGGACCTAAAGAGCAGTTCTTC. Filled out from reference TRBV19 and TRBJ2-1, the complete variable domain reads DGGITQSPKYLFRKEGQNVTLSCEQNLNHDAMYWYRQDPGQGLRLIYYSQIVNDFQKGDIAEGYSVSREKKESFPLTVTSAQKNPTAFYLCASSPGPKEQFFGPGTRLTVL.